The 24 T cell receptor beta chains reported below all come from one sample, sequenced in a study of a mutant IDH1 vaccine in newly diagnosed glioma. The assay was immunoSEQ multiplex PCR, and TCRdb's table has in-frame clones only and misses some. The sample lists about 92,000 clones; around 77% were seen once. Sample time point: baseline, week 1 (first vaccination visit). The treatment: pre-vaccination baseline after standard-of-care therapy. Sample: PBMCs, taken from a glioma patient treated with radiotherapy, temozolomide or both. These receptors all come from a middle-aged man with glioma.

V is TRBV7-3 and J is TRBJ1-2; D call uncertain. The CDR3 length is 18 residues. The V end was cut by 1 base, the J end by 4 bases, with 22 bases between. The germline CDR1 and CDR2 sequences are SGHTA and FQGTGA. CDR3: CASSLIGSRPPVLYGYTF. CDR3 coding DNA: TGTGCCAGCAGCTTAATAGGCAGCCGGCCCCCGGTCCTCTATGGCTACACCTTC.

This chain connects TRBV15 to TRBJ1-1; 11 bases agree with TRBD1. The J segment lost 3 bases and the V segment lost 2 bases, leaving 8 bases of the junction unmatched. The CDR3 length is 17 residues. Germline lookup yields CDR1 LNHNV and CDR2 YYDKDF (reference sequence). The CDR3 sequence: CATSRTTPGQGDTEAFF. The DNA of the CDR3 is TGTGCCACCAGCAGAACGACCCCGGGACAGGGGGACACTGAAGCTTTCTTT.

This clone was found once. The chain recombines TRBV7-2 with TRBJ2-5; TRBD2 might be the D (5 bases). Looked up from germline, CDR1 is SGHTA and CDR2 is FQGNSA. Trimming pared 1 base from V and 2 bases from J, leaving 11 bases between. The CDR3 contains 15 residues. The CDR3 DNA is TGTGCCAGCAGCTTAGATAGCGTGGCGCAAGAGACCCAGTACTTC. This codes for CASSLDSVAQETQYF.

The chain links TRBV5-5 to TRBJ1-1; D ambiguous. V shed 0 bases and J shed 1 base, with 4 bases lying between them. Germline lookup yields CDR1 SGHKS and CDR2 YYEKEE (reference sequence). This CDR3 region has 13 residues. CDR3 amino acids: CASSLVRNTEAFF. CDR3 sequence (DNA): TGTGCCAGCAGCTTGGTGAGGAACACTGAAGCTTTCTTT.

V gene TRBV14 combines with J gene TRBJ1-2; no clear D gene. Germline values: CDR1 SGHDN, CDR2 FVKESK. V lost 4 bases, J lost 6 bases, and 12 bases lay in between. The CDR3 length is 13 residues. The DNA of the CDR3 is TGTGCCAGCAGCCTTACACGGGTTGATGGCTACACCTTC. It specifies CASSLTRVDGYTF.

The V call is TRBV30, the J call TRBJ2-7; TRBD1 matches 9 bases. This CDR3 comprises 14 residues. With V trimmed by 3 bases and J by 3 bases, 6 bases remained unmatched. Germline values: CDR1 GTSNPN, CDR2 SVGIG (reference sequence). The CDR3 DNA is TGTGCCTGGAGGTCCTGGGACAGGGACTACGAGCAGTACTTC. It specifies CAWRSWDRDYEQYF.

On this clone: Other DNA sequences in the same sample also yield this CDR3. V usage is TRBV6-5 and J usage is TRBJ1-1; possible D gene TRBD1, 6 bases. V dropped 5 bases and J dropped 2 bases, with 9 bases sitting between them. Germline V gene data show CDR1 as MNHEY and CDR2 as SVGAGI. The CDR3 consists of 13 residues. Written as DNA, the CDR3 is TGTGCCAGCAGTCCGGGGGCAAACACTGAAGCTTTCTTT. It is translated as CASSPGANTEAFF.

CDR3 sequence: CASSPRHTLEEQYF. In DNA form, the CDR3 reads TGTGCCAGCTCACCACGACACACCCTAGAGGAGCAGTACTTC. The chain joins TRBV18 to TRBJ2-7; D gene ambiguous. The CDR3 extends over 14 amino acids. The germline gives CDR1 KGHSH, CDR2 LQKENI. V lost 1 base and J 7 bases, leaving 14 bases between the germline ends. The variable domain in full, completed from reference TRBV18 and TRBJ2-7, reads NAGVMQNPRHLVRRRGQEARLRCSPMKGHSHVYWYRQLPEEGLKFMVYLQKENIIDESGMPKERFSAEFPKEGPSILRIQQVVRGDSAAYFCASSPRHTLEEQYFGPGTRLTVT.

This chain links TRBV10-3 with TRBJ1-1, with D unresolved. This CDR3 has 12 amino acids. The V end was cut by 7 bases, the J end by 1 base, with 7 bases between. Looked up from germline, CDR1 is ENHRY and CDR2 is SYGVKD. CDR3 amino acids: CAIKQPNTEAFF. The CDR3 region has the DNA TGTGCCATCAAACAGCCGAACACTGAAGCTTTCTTT.

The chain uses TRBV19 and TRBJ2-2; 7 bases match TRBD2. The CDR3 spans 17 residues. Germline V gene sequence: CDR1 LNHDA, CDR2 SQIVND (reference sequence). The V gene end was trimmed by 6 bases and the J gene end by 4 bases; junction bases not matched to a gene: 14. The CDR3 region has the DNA TGTGCCAGTAGGGCCCCCTTTTGGCGGGAGCTCACCGGGGAGCTGTTTTTT. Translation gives CASRAPFWRELTGELFF.

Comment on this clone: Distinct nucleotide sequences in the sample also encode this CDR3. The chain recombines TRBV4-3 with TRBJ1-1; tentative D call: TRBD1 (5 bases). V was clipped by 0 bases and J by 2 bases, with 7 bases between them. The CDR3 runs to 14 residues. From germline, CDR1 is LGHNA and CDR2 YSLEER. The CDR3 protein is CASSQDRGNTEAFF. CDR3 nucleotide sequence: TGCGCCAGCAGCCAAGATAGGGGAAACACTGAAGCTTTCTTT.

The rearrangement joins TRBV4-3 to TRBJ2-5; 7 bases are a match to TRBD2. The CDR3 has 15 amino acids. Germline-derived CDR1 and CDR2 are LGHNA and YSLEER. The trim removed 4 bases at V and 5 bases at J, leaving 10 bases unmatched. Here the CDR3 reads CASSPRLALGETQYF. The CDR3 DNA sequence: TGCGCCAGCAGCCCGAGACTAGCCCTGGGGGAGACCCAGTACTTC.

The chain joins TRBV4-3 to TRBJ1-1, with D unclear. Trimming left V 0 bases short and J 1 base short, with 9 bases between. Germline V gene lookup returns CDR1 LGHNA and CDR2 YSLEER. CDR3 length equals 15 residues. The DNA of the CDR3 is TGCGCCAGCAGCCAAGACGGGCACCCGAACACTGAAGCTTTCTTT. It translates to CASSQDGHPNTEAFF.

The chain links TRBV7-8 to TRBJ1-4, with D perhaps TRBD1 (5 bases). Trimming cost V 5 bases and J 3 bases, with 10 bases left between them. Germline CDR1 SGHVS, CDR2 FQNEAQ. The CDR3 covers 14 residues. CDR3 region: CASSPTAPNEKLFF. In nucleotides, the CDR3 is TGTGCCAGCAGCCCGACAGCACCTAATGAAAAACTGTTTTTT.

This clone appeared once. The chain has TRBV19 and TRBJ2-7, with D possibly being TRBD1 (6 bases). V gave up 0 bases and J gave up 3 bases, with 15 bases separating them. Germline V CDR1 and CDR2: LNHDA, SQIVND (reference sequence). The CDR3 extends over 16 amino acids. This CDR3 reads CASSIDLEQGIYEQYF. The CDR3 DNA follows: TGTGCCAGTAGTATAGATCTAGAACAGGGAATCTACGAGCAGTACTTC.

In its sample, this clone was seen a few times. The CDR3 sequence: CASSTDNGVNQPQHF. The CDR3 nucleotides are TGTGCCAGTAGTACCGACAACGGGGTAAATCAGCCCCAGCATTTT. The V call is TRBV19, the J call TRBJ1-5; no reliable D call. The CDR3 runs to 15 residues. The V and J ends lost 4 bases and 4 bases respectively, with 14 bases between them. CDR1 and CDR2 from the germline V gene are LNHDA and SQIVND (reference sequence). Using reference TRBV19 and TRBJ1-5 for the parts outside the CDR3, the full variable domain is DGGITQSPKYLFRKEGQNVTLSCEQNLNHDAMYWYRQDPGQGLRLIYYSQIVNDFQKGDIAEGYSVSREKKESFPLTVTSAQKNPTAFYLCASSTDNGVNQPQHFGDGTRLSIL.

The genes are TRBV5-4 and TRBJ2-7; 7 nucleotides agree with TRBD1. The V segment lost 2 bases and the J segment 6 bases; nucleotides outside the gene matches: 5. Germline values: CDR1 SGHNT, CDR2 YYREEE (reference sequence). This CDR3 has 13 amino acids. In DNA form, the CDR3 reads TGTGCCAGCAGCTTTACAGGGGCCGCCGAGCAGTACTTC. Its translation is CASSFTGAAEQYF.

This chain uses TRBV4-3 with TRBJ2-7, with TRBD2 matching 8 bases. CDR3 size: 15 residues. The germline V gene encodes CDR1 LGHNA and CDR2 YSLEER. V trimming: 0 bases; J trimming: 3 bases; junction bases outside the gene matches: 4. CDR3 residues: CASSQDRGGRYEQYF. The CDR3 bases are TGCGCCAGCAGCCAAGATCGGGGGGGCCGCTACGAGCAGTACTTC.

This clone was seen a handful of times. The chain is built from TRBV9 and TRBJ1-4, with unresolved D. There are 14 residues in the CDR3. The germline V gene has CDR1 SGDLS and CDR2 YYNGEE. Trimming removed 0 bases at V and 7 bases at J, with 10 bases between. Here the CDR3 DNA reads TGTGCCAGCAGCGTAGGTGTGGGTGGTGAAAAACTGTTTTTT. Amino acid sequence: CASSVGVGGEKLFF.

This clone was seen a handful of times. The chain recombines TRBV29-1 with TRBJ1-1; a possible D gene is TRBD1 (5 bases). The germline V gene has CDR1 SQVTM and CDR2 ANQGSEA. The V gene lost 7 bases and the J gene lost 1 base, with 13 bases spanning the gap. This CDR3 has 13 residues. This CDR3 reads CSAGHAGNTEAFF. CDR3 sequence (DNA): TGCAGCGCCGGACATGCGGGGAACACTGAAGCTTTCTTT.

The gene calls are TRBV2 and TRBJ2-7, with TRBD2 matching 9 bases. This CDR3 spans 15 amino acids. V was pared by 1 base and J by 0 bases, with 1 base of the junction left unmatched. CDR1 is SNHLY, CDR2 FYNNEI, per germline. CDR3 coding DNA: TGTGCCAGCAGTGAAGAGGGACTAGCCTCCTACGAGCAGTACTTC. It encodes CASSEEGLASYEQYF.

The CDR3 spells CASSPRLGGAYNEQFF. In DNA form, the CDR3 reads TGTGCCAGCTCACCACGATTGGGGGGGGCGTACAATGAGCAGTTCTTC. V is TRBV18 and J is TRBJ2-1; a possible D gene is TRBD2 (7 bases). The V end was cut by 1 base, the J end by 4 bases, with 14 bases between. Germline values: CDR1 KGHSH, CDR2 LQKENI. CDR3 length: 16 residues.

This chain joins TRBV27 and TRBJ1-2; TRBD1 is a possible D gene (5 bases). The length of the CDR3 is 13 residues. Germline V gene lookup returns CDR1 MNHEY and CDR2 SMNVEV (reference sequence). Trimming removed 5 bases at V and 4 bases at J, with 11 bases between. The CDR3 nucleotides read TGTGCCAGCAGTCCACGACAGTTCTATGGCTACACCTTC. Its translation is CASSPRQFYGYTF.

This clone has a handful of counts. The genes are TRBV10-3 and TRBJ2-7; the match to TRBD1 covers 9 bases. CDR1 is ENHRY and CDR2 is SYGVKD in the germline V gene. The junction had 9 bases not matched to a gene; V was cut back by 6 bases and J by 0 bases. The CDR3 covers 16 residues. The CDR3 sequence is CAISPVGQGGSYEQYF. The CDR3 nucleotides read TGTGCCATCAGCCCGGTGGGACAGGGTGGCTCCTACGAGCAGTACTTC.